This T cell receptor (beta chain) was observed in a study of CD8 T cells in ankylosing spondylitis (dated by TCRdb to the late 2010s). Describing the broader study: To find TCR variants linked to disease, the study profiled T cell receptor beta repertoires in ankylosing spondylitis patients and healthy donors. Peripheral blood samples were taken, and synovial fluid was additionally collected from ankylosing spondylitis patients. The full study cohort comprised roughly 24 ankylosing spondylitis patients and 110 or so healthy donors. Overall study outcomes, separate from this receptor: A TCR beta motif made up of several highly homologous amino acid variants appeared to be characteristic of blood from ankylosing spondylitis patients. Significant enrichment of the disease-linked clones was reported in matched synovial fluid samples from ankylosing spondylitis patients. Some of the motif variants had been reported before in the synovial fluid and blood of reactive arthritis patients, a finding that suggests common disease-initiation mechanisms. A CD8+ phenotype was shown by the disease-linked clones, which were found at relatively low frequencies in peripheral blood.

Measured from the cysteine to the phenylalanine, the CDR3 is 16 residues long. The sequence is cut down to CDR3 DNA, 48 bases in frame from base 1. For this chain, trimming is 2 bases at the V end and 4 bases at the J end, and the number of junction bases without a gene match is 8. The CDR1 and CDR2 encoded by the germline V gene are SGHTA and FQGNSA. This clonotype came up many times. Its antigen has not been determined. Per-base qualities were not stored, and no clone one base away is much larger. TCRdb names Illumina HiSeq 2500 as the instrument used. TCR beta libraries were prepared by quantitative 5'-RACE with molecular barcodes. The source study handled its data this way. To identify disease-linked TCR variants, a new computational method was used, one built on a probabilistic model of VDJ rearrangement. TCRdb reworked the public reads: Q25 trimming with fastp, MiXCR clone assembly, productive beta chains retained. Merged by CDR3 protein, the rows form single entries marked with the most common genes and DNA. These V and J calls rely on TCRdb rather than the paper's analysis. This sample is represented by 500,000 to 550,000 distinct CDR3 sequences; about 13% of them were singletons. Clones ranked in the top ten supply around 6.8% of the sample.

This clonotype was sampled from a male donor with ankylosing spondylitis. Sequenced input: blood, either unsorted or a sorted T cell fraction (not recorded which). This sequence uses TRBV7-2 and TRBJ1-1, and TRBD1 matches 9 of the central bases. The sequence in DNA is TGTGCCAGCAGCTTATCGGTCACGACAGGGGGCACTGAAGCTTTCTTT. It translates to CASSLSVTTGGTEAFF.